This TCR beta chain was found in a study of a mutant IDH1 vaccine in newly diagnosed glioma. Study at large: Visit V13 took place at week 47, and visit V12 happened at week 35. Overall study findings and caveats: Vaccination induced immune responses in approximately 93% of patients.

This table comes from immunoSEQ multiplex PCR, and its TCRdb copy is limited to in-frame clones, with some not included. The sample consists of 31,000 or so clones, 65% to 85% of them appearing once. Time point here: week 47, end of study. In every dose of vaccine, 300 ug of mutant IDH1 20-mer peptide was given alongside topical imiquimod. Patients had eight vaccinations, in weeks 1, 3, 5, 7, 11, 15, 19 and 23. Trimming removed 5 bases from V and 2 bases from J, with 12 bases in between. The CDR3 length is 15 residues. Germline CDR1 and CDR2: SEHNR and FQNEAQ (reference sequence). In regard to this clone: Its target is not known.

The TCR comes from a man aged 30 to 39 with glioma. Sequencing was performed on PBMCs, taken from a glioma patient whose treatment included an IDH1 peptide vaccine. The chain carries TRBV7-9 and TRBJ2-2, with TRBD2 as a possible D gene (6 bases). The CDR3 loop reads CASSQGLLNTGELFF. The CDR3 DNA reads TGTGCCAGCAGCCAGGGACTTCTCAACACCGGGGAGCTGTTTTTT.